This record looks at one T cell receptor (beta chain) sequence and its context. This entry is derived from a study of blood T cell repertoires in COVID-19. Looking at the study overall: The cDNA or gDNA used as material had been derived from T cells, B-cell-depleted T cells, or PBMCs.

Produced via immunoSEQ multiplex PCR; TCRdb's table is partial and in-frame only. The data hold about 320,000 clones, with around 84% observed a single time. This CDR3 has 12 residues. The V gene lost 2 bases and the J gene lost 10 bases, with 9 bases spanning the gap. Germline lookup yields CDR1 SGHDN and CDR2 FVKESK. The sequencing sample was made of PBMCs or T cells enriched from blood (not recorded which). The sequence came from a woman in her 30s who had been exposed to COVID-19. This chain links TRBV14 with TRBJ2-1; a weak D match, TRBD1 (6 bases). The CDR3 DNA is TGTGCCAGCAGCCAAACAGGGTGGGAGCAGTTCTTC. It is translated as CASSQTGWEQFF. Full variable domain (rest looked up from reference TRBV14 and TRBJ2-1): EAGVTQFPSHSVIEKGQTVTLRCDPISGHDNLYWYRRVMGKEIKFLLHFVKESKQDESGMPNNRFLAERTGGTYSTLKVQPAELEDSGVYFCASSQTGWEQFFGPGTRLTVL.